These 20 T cell receptor beta chains originate from one sample sequenced in a study of T cells and copy number aberrations in small-cell lung cancer. TCRdb's table, derived via immunoSEQ multiplex PCR, lists solely in-frame clones and lacks some. In the table there are fewer than 550 clones, 80% to 90% of which are singletons. Specimen: normal tissue next to the tumor. These receptors all stem from a man in his sixties with small cell lung cancer.

The rearrangement uses TRBV5-4 and TRBJ1-2; D ambiguous. Trimming took 1 base from V and 5 from J, leaving 18 bases between them. Germline V gives CDR1 SGHNT, CDR2 YYREEE (reference sequence). The CDR3 length is 16 residues. In nucleotides, the CDR3 is TGTGCCAGCAGCTTGCTGGCAGGCCGTCAGCTTTATGGCTACACCTTC. As protein: CASSLLAGRQLYGYTF.

This chain joins TRBV4-1 and TRBJ2-6; 7 nucleotides agree with TRBD1. CDR3 length: 16 residues. CDR1 MGHRA and CDR2 YSYEKL come from the germline V gene. With V trimmed by 1 base and J by 2 bases, 2 bases remained unmatched. The DNA of the CDR3 is TGCGCCAGCAGCCAAGTGGGGACAGCTGGGGCCAACGTCCTGACTTTC. Encoded protein: CASSQVGTAGANVLTF.

This rearrangement joins TRBV9 to TRBJ1-1, with a weak D call TRBD1 (5 bases). The V end was cut by 5 bases, the J end by 0 bases, with 8 bases between. The CDR3 covers 13 residues. The germline CDR1 and CDR2 sequences are SGDLS and YYNGEE. The CDR3 sequence is CASRGPLNTEAFF. The CDR3 nucleotides read TGTGCCAGCAGGGGGCCCCTGAACACTGAAGCTTTCTTT.

This rearrangement joins TRBV10-3 to TRBJ2-7; no clear D gene. This CDR3 has 15 amino acids. With 3 bases removed from V and 4 bases from J, the gap between germline ends came to 16 bases. CDR1 ENHRY and CDR2 SYGVKD come from the germline V gene. The CDR3, as DNA: TGTGCCATCAGTGATCCGCCAAGAGACCTTTACGAGCAGTACTTC. Translating gives CAISDPPRDLYEQYF.

The chain is built from TRBV10-3 and TRBJ2-2; D unclear. V lost 6 bases and J 5 bases, leaving 10 bases between the germline ends. The germline V gene has CDR1 ENHRY and CDR2 SYGVKD. The CDR3 consists of 13 residues. The CDR3 is CAIREDETGELFF. In nucleotides, the CDR3 is TGTGCCATCAGAGAGGACGAAACCGGGGAGCTGTTTTTT.

The rearrangement uses TRBV4-1 and TRBJ2-5; TRBD2 matches at 9 bases. This CDR3 is built from 17 residues. In germline, CDR1 is MGHRA, CDR2 YSYEKL. The V and J ends lost 0 bases and 1 base, in that order; junction bases with no gene match: 6. CDR3 residues: CASSQDQASGVQETQYF. The CDR3 region has the DNA TGCGCCAGCAGCCAAGATCAGGCTAGCGGGGTCCAAGAGACCCAGTACTTC.

The chain links TRBV19 to TRBJ2-5, with D perhaps matching TRBD1 (6 bases). Per the germline V gene, CDR1 is LNHDA and CDR2 is SQIVND (reference sequence). The V end was cut by 7 bases, the J end by 6 bases, with 18 bases between. The CDR3 totals 14 residues. This CDR3 reads CASTSARGVKTQYF. In nucleotides, the CDR3 is TGTGCCAGTACCTCCGCCAGGGGCGTAAAGACCCAGTACTTC.

This chain links TRBV5-1 with TRBJ2-5; 9 bases match TRBD2. The CDR3 runs to 16 residues. In germline, CDR1 is SGHRS, CDR2 YFSETQ. Trimming cost V 2 bases and J 0 bases; bases outside gene matches: 5. The CDR3: CASSFGAGGNQETQYF. In DNA form, the CDR3 reads TGCGCCAGCAGCTTTGGAGCGGGGGGCAACCAAGAGACCCAGTACTTC.

The chain joins TRBV4-1 to TRBJ2-7; D might be TRBD2 (6 bases). CDR1 and CDR2 from the germline V gene are MGHRA and YSYEKL. V was clipped by 1 base and J by 9 bases, with 16 bases between them. The CDR3 has 14 residues. CDR3 residues: CASSQGRVSGVQYF. The CDR3 DNA reads as TGCGCCAGCAGCCAAGGGAGGGTGTCCGGGGTGCAGTACTTC.

The chain employs TRBV30 and TRBJ2-2, with D perhaps TRBD1 (7 bases). The CDR3 has 15 amino acids. V dropped 2 bases and J dropped 1 base, with 11 bases sitting between them. From germline, CDR1 is GTSNPN and CDR2 SVGIG (reference sequence). The CDR3 sequence: CAWSNQGGNTGELFF. CDR3 DNA sequence: TGTGCCTGGAGTAACCAGGGGGGGAACACCGGGGAGCTGTTTTTT.

This chain connects TRBV2 to TRBJ2-5; no reliable D call. The CDR3 extends over 10 amino acids. The V end was cut by 4 bases, the J end by 4 bases, with 1 base between. Germline CDR1 SNHLY, CDR2 FYNNEI. DNA for the CDR3: TGTGCCAGCAGTGTAGAGACCCAGTACTTC. Its protein is CASSVETQYF.

This chain links TRBV18 with TRBJ1-1; a weak D match, TRBD1 (5 bases). The CDR3 has 16 residues. Germline loops: CDR1 KGHSH, CDR2 LQKENI. With 3 bases removed from V and 3 bases from J, the gap between germline ends came to 17 bases. CDR3 nucleotide sequence: TGTGCCAGCTCACCCTTTCAGGGAAGTCGGGACACTGAAGCTTTCTTT. This encodes CASSPFQGSRDTEAFF.

The chain couples TRBV28 to TRBJ1-2, with 9 bases fitting TRBD1. The germline V gene encodes CDR1 MDHEN and CDR2 SYDVKM. The V segment lost 7 bases and the J segment 2 bases; nucleotides outside the gene matches: 5. CDR3 length: 14 amino acids. CDR3 loop: CASKGQGRNYGYTF. The CDR3 bases are TGTGCCAGCAAGGGACAGGGAAGAAACTATGGCTACACCTTC.

As DNA, the CDR3 is TGTGCCTGGAGTTTCACAGGGGACACTGAAGCTTTCTTT. Its protein is CAWSFTGDTEAFF. The rearrangement uses TRBV30 and TRBJ1-1, with 7 positions matching TRBD1. V shed 2 bases, J shed 3 bases, and the junction held 3 bases outside the gene matches. Per the germline V gene, CDR1 is GTSNPN and CDR2 is SVGIG (reference sequence). The CDR3 totals 13 residues.

The CDR3 DNA sequence: TGCGCCAGCAGCTTGAACGAGATATCTCCTGGAAACACCATATATTTT. It specifies CASSLNEISPGNTIYF. The genes are TRBV5-1 and TRBJ1-3, with D hard to call. From germline, CDR1 is SGHRS and CDR2 YFSETQ. The V end lost 1 base, the J end lost 2 bases, and 13 bases lay between the germline ends. This CDR3 spans 16 amino acids.

DNA for the CDR3: TGTGCCAGCAGCGGGAGGACAGGGGGCGCCGGCACCGGGGAGCTGTTTTTT. This translates into CASSGRTGGAGTGELFF. The J gene is TRBJ2-2, the V gene TRBV11-1, with 11 positions matching TRBD1. Trimming removed 5 bases from V and 4 bases from J; junction bases left unmatched: 9. This CDR3 is 17 amino acids long. Germline V gives CDR1 SGHAT, CDR2 FQDESV (reference sequence).

The chain couples TRBV14 to TRBJ1-6; unclear D gene. V was trimmed by 0 bases and J by 5 bases, leaving 8 bases between them. The CDR3 loop spans 15 amino acids. Germline CDR1 reads SGHDN; CDR2 reads FVKESK. CDR3 amino acids: CASSQDSQDNSPLHF. DNA for the CDR3: TGTGCCAGCAGCCAAGATAGCCAAGATAATTCACCCCTCCACTTT.

J is TRBJ1-1 and V is TRBV10-2; D not resolved. Germline loops: CDR1 WSHSY, CDR2 SAAADI. The CDR3 has 12 residues. The ends were cut back, 8 bases at V and 0 bases at J, with 7 bases in the middle. DNA of the CDR3: TGCGCCAGCGTGTCGATGAACACTGAAGCTTTCTTT. Its protein is CASVSMNTEAFF.

The genes are TRBV5-1 and TRBJ1-3; D unresolved. Between the trimmed V and J ends, which lost 6 bases and 0 bases, there was a span of 16 bases. The V gene's germline CDR1 is SGHRS and CDR2 YFSETQ. The CDR3 extends over 16 amino acids. The CDR3 region is CASTEGQIDSGNTIYF. In nucleotides, the CDR3 is TGCGCCAGCACCGAAGGGCAAATAGACTCTGGAAACACCATATATTTT.

This chain links TRBV18 with TRBJ2-3, with D unclear. Germline V lookup: CDR1 KGHSH, CDR2 LQKENI. The CDR3 has 11 amino acids. Deletions cut 6 bases from V and 6 bases from J, with 7 bases between. The CDR3 DNA reads TGTGCCAGCTCGGAAAGGGATACGCAGTATTTT. Its translation is CASSERDTQYF. The variable domain in full, completed from reference TRBV18 and TRBJ2-3, reads NAGVMQNPRHLVRRRGQEARLRCSPMKGHSHVYWYRQLPEEGLKFMVYLQKENIIDESGMPKERFSAEFPKEGPSILRIQQVVRGDSAAYFCASSERDTQYFGPGTRLTVL.